These T cell receptor beta chains were read from a single sample in a study of shared clonotypes between healthy human individuals. The protocol was immunoSEQ multiplex PCR, while the TCRdb copy is restricted to in-frame clones and leaves out a portion. The sample yields about 110,000 clones, 68% seen once. Material for sequencing was memory CD8+ T cells sorted from blood. The receptor set was obtained from a woman younger than 45 in good health. The CDR3 runs from the conserved cysteine through the conserved F or W.

j_call: TRBJ2-1
v_call: TRBV28
cdr3_aa: CASSSYAADLSYNEQFF

j_call: TRBJ2-7
v_call: TRBV18
cdr3_aa: CASSPAGGGLLVREQYF

j_call: TRBJ2-3
v_call: TRBV6-4
cdr3_aa: CASSDGTSGTDTQYF

j_call: TRBJ2-3
v_call: TRBV5-6
cdr3_aa: CASSLGLLTSDTQYF

j_call: TRBJ2-2
v_call: TRBV4-2
cdr3_aa: CASSQVTSGPNTGELFF

j_call: TRBJ2-5
v_call: TRBV5-8
cdr3_aa: CASSLGPSEPSRETQYF

j_call: TRBJ2-2
v_call: TRBV28
cdr3_aa: CASSLAGVETGELFF

j_call: TRBJ2-1
v_call: TRBV27
cdr3_aa: CASSFSGNYNEQFF

j_call: TRBJ1-4
v_call: TRBV12-2
cdr3_aa: CASRYRQEPNEKLFF

j_call: TRBJ1-2
v_call: TRBV5-1
cdr3_aa: CASSLALRGNYGYTF

j_call: TRBJ2-7
v_call: TRBV9
cdr3_aa: CASSLGGTGGSEQYF

j_call: TRBJ2-7
v_call: TRBV2
cdr3_aa: CASSGGQNLYEQYF

j_call: TRBJ2-7
v_call: TRBV19
cdr3_aa: CASSMRQGSPYEQYF

j_call: TRBJ1-1
v_call: TRBV7-8
cdr3_aa: CASSITGVASEAFF

j_call: TRBJ1-2
v_call: TRBV6-1
cdr3_aa: CASSDDENYGYTF

j_call: TRBJ2-7
v_call: TRBV7-2
cdr3_aa: CASSLWPFDSQGAVEQYF

j_call: TRBJ2-3
v_call: TRBV5-6
cdr3_aa: CASSIRSGTGTDTQYF

j_call: TRBJ1-5
v_call: TRBV28
cdr3_aa: CASSLYSQTEENQPQHF

j_call: TRBJ1-2
v_call: TRBV5-3
cdr3_aa: CARRDSVVKTYGYTF

j_call: TRBJ2-7
v_call: TRBV2
cdr3_aa: CASSDPQWEQYF

j_call: TRBJ2-5
v_call: TRBV7-8
cdr3_aa: CASSLSGQSKETQYF

j_call: TRBJ1-2
v_call: TRBV28
cdr3_aa: CASTSGPLSNYGYTF

j_call: TRBJ2-7
v_call: TRBV7-8
cdr3_aa: CASSSQAGRSSYEQYF

j_call: TRBJ2-2
v_call: TRBV18
cdr3_aa: CASSPRQGIGELFF

j_call: TRBJ2-1
v_call: TRBV9
cdr3_aa: CASSVGDSRNEQFF

j_call: TRBJ1-5
v_call: TRBV19
cdr3_aa: CASSLGGPQHF

j_call: .
v_call: TRBV6-1
cdr3_aa: CASSERTSGINEQYF

j_call: TRBJ1-2
v_call: TRBV27
cdr3_aa: CASSLFSGQGYHGYTF

j_call: TRBJ2-1
v_call: TRBV27
cdr3_aa: CASSPLAGGPHNEQFF

j_call: TRBJ2-7
v_call: TRBV27
cdr3_aa: CASSCTGTLCGQYF

j_call: TRBJ1-2
v_call: TRBV5-1
cdr3_aa: CASSLAGYSRYTF

j_call: TRBJ2-2
v_call: TRBV18
cdr3_aa: CASSPRDTGTGELFF

j_call: TRBJ2-2
v_call: TRBV2
cdr3_aa: CASSDPSSVANTGELFF

j_call: TRBJ1-1
v_call: TRBV25-1
cdr3_aa: CASSEFGGYSTEAFF

j_call: TRBJ2-7
v_call: TRBV6-1
cdr3_aa: CASERYEQYF

j_call: TRBJ1-1
v_call: TRBV6-1
cdr3_aa: CASMGPEAFF

j_call: TRBJ1-1
v_call: TRBV5-1
cdr3_aa: CASSSYRPEQNTEAFF

j_call: TRBJ1-1
v_call: TRBV2
cdr3_aa: CASSTEFTAEAFF

j_call: TRBJ2-1
v_call: TRBV5-4
cdr3_aa: CASSWGTGALGEQFF

j_call: TRBJ1-2
v_call: TRBV6-5
cdr3_aa: CASSAGGIYGYTF

j_call: TRBJ2-7
v_call: TRBV15
cdr3_aa: CATSKKRGYEQYF

j_call: TRBJ1-3
v_call: TRBV7-8
cdr3_aa: CASSSGRSSGNTIYF

j_call: TRBJ1-5
v_call: TRBV15
cdr3_aa: CATSNGQYYSNQPQHF

j_call: TRBJ2-1
v_call: TRBV10-1
cdr3_aa: CASSDASSGYNEQFF

j_call: TRBJ1-4
v_call: TRBV29-1
cdr3_aa: CSVATSGNEKLFF

j_call: TRBJ1-2
v_call: TRBV2
cdr3_aa: CASSKTVQGADGYTF

j_call: TRBJ1-2
v_call: TRBV15
cdr3_aa: CATSRDREPPGGYTF

j_call: TRBJ2-7
v_call: TRBV6-5
cdr3_aa: CASSYSTGSGLYEQYF

j_call: TRBJ1-5
v_call: TRBV19
cdr3_aa: CASSIWGASNQPQHF

j_call: TRBJ2-7
v_call: TRBV27
cdr3_aa: CASSPLRDSVYEQYF

j_call: TRBJ2-7
v_call: TRBV6-1
cdr3_aa: CASSEPSGSYEQYF

j_call: TRBJ2-5
v_call: TRBV15
cdr3_aa: CATSREGQATETQYF

j_call: TRBJ2-2
v_call: TRBV6-4
cdr3_aa: CASSRTGNTGELFF

j_call: TRBJ2-7
v_call: TRBV19
cdr3_aa: CASSTSGPALRAIYEQYF

j_call: TRBJ2-7
v_call: TRBV4-1
cdr3_aa: CASSQLWTELAASYEQYF

j_call: TRBJ2-1
v_call: TRBV7-9
cdr3_aa: CASSFRTSGRNEQFF

j_call: TRBJ1-5
v_call: TRBV6-5
cdr3_aa: CASSPGTGGQPQHF

j_call: TRBJ2-7
v_call: TRBV5-6
cdr3_aa: CASSLFASGTTYEQYF